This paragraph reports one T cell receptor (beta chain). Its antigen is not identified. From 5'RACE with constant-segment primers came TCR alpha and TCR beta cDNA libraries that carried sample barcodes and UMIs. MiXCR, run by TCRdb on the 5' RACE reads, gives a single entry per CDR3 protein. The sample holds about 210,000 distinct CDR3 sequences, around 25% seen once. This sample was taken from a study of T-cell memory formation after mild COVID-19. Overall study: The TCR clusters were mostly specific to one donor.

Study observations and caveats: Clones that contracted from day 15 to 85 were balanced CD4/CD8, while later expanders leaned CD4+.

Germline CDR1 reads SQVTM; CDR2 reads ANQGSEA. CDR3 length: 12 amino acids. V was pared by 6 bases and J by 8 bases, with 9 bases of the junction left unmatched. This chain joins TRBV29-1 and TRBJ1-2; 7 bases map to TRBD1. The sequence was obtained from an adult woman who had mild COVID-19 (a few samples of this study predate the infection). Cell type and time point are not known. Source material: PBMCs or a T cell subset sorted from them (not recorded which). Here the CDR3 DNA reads TGCAGCGTCCCTGACAGGGCTGGGGGCTACACCTTC. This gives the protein CSVPDRAGGYTF.